Listed below are T cell receptor beta chains from one sample, sequenced in a study of regulatory T cells in long-lasting Graves disease. MiXCR, applied by TCRdb to the multiplex PCR reads, yields one record per CDR3 protein. The data contain some 280,000 distinct CDR3 sequences, roughly a fifth of them singletons. The material sequenced was peripheral blood mononuclear cells (PBMCs), taken when the disease was refractory, from a patient treated with antithyroid drugs. These receptors were collected from a female donor with Graves disease. The CDR3 runs from the conserved cysteine through the conserved F or W. A D gene is named only where the DNA matches it firmly. Expanded clones are given a class, and other clones once, few, many or no size at all.

d_call	cdr3_length	clone_size	v_call	j_call	cdr3_nt	cdr3_aa
.	17	.	TRBV29-1	TRBJ2-3	TGCAGCGTTGAATGGGGTCCGGTGGGCCCGACGGCAGATACGCAGTATTTT	CSVEWGPVGPTADTQYF
.	13	.	TRBV2	TRBJ1-2	TGTGCCAGCAGTCTGAGGACTAACTATGGCTACACCTTC	CASSLRTNYGYTF
.	11	.	TRBV30	TRBJ1-4	TGTGCCTGGAGTGAATATGAAAAACTGTTTTTT	CAWSEYEKLFF
TRBD1	14	few	TRBV12-3/TRBV12-4	TRBJ1-6	TGTGCCAGCAGGTCACAGGGGGCAAGGTCACCCCTCCACTTT	CASRSQGARSPLHF
TRBD2	17	.	TRBV12-3/TRBV12-4	TRBJ2-1	TGTGCCAGCAGTTTAGCGGCGGGGGGAAGCTCCTACAATGAGCAGTTCTTC	CASSLAAGGSSYNEQFF
TRBD2	16	few	TRBV7-2	TRBJ2-3	TGTGCCAGCAGGTTCACTAGCGGGAAGGTGGCAGATACGCAGTATTTT	CASRFTSGKVADTQYF
TRBD2	16	.	TRBV11-2	TRBJ2-4	TGTACCAGCAGCTCGTTAGCGGGGCTAGCCAAAAACATTCAGTACTTC	CTSSSLAGLAKNIQYF
.	12	.	TRBV30	TRBJ2-1	TGTGCCTGGAGGGGGAATAGCGATGAGCAGTTCTTC	CAWRGNSDEQFF
.	13	.	TRBV11-2	TRBJ2-2	TGTGCCACCACGGGCGGAAACACCGGGGAGCTGTTTTTT	CATTGGNTGELFF
TRBD2	15	few	TRBV30	TRBJ2-2	TGTGCCTGGGGAGGACTAGCGGGAATCACCGGGGAGCTGTTTTTT	CAWGGLAGITGELFF
.	13	.	TRBV30	TRBJ2-7	TGTGCCTGGACTAGGGACACCTCCTACGAGCAGTACTTC	CAWTRDTSYEQYF
.	14	many	TRBV28	TRBJ2-5	TGTGCCAGCAGCCCGGGGTGGCGACAAGAGACCCAGTACTTC	CASSPGWRQETQYF
.	15	.	TRBV7-9	TRBJ2-7	TGTGCCAGCAGCTTAGACCCCGCCGAGCTGTACGAGCAGTACTTC	CASSLDPAELYEQYF
.	13	many	TRBV28	TRBJ1-2	TGTGCCAGCAATGTGGACAATAACTATGGCTACACCTTC	CASNVDNNYGYTF
TRBD1	19	.	TRBV18	TRBJ2-2	TGTGCCAGCTCATCCTCACCCGGGACAGGGATAGCGAACACCGGGGAGCTGTTTTTT	CASSSSPGTGIANTGELFF
.	15	few	TRBV20-1	TRBJ1-2	TGCAGTGCTAGTCGAATGAGGGTTCCAAACTATGGCTACACCTTC	CSASRMRVPNYGYTF
TRBD2	14	few	TRBV27	TRBJ2-2	TGTGCCAGCAAGGGACTAGCGGGAGTCGGGGAGCTGTTTTTT	CASKGLAGVGELFF
TRBD2	15	few	TRBV7-2	TRBJ2-7	TGTGCCAGCAGCCTATTTAGCGGGTCCTACTACGAGCAGTACTTC	CASSLFSGSYYEQYF
TRBD1	16	many	TRBV28	TRBJ1-2	TGTGCCAGCAGTTTCTCGACAGGGCTAGGGATATATGGCTACACCTTC	CASSFSTGLGIYGYTF
.	12	.	TRBV6-5	TRBJ2-7	TGTGCCAGCAGTTATTCTGTGGGCGAGCAGTACTTC	CASSYSVGEQYF
.	13	.	TRBV27	TRBJ1-2	TGTGCCAGCAGTTTAAGGATCAACTATGGCTACACCTTC	CASSLRINYGYTF
TRBD1	12	many	TRBV13	TRBJ2-7	TGTGCCAGCAGCTCTACAGGGGACGAGCAGTACTTC	CASSSTGDEQYF
.	15	.	TRBV27	TRBJ2-5	TGTGCCAGCAGTTCCCCTAGTGCGAGGGAAGAGACCCAGTACTTC	CASSSPSAREETQYF
TRBD1	14	many	TRBV20-1	TRBJ2-7	TGCAGTGCCAGGCGGGACAGGTCATCCTACGAGCAGTACTTC	CSARRDRSSYEQYF
.	13	many	TRBV27	TRBJ2-7	TGTGCCAGCAGTTCGGACAGCCTATTCGAGCAGTACTTC	CASSSDSLFEQYF
.	16	few	TRBV7-2	TRBJ2-7	TGTGCCAGCAGCTTAATTTCAGCGGGCCCGTCCTACGAGCAGTACTTC	CASSLISAGPSYEQYF
TRBD2	15	.	TRBV6-2/TRBV6-3	TRBJ2-1	TGTGCCAGCAGTCAAGGGACTAGCGGGACCACTGAGCAGTTCTTC	CASSQGTSGTTEQFF
.	15	many	TRBV13	TRBJ2-7	TGTGCCAGCAGCAAACCGGGACATCCTCGCTACGAGCAGTACTTC	CASSKPGHPRYEQYF
TRBD2	13	.	TRBV20-1	TRBJ2-3	TGCAGTAAAGCGGGAGGGCCCGCAGATACGCAGTATTTT	CSKAGGPADTQYF
.	14	few	TRBV27	TRBJ2-5	TGTGCCAGCAGTTTACGGGGGGCTGTAGAGACCCAGTACTTC	CASSLRGAVETQYF
.	17	few	TRBV7-9	TRBJ1-1	TGTGCCAGCAGCCCTGACGGCGCGGGGATTGGGGTCACTGAAGCTTTCTTT	CASSPDGAGIGVTEAFF
TRBD1	16	many	TRBV6-2/TRBV6-3	TRBJ2-5	TGTGCCAGCAGTCGACCCCAGACAGGGGTTGAGGAGACCCAGTACTTC	CASSRPQTGVEETQYF
.	13	.	TRBV4-1	TRBJ1-1	TGCGCCAGCAGCCGTCCCCGGGACACTGAAGCTTTCTTT	CASSRPRDTEAFF
.	15	.	TRBV6-1	TRBJ1-1	TGTGCCAGTCGGGAGACTGGTACGATGAACACTGAAGCTTTCTTT	CASRETGTMNTEAFF
.	13	.	TRBV6-5	TRBJ1-6	TGTGCCAGCAGTTGGTTCGGCGGTTCACCCCTCCACTTT	CASSWFGGSPLHF
.	13	few	TRBV5-1	TRBJ1-1	TGCGCCAGCAGCTTGGAGCCAGGGCGAAAAGCTTTCTTT	CASSLEPGRKAFF
.	12	many	TRBV28	TRBJ1-5	TGTGCCAGCTTAACTCTTGGGCAGCCCCAGCATTTT	CASLTLGQPQHF
TRBD2	14	.	TRBV20-1	TRBJ2-7	TGCAGTGCGAAAAGACTAGCGGGAACCTACGAGCAGTACTTC	CSAKRLAGTYEQYF
.	14	few	TRBV6-1	TRBJ1-1	TGTGCCAGCACTCTCCGGGACCGGAACACTGAAGCTTTCTTT	CASTLRDRNTEAFF
.	14	.	TRBV12-3/TRBV12-4	TRBJ2-1	TGTGCCAGCAGTCAAACCGACCGGGAACATGAGCAGTTCTTC	CASSQTDREHEQFF
TRBD2	14	many	TRBV2	TRBJ2-7	TGTGCCAGCAGTACACTAGCGGGGTTCTACGAGCAGTACTTC	CASSTLAGFYEQYF
.	14	.	TRBV30	TRBJ2-4	TGTGCCTGGAGTGTTCTAAGGGGCTCGAACATTCAGTACTTC	CAWSVLRGSNIQYF
.	14	many	TRBV11-2	TRBJ2-5	TGTGCCAGCAGCTCCCCCGGAGGCCAAGAGACCCAGTACTTC	CASSSPGGQETQYF
.	13	.	TRBV7-9	TRBJ2-1	TGTGCCAGCAGCTTAACCGGAGGGAATGAGCAGTTCTTC	CASSLTGGNEQFF
.	14	.	TRBV24-1	TRBJ2-7	TGTGCCACCAGTGACTCGACAGAGGCCTACGAGCAGCACTTC	CATSDSTEAYEQHF
.	14	few	TRBV19	TRBJ1-5	TGTGCCAGTAGTATCACGGGGGGCTTCCAGCCCCAGCATTTT	CASSITGGFQPQHF
.	14	.	TRBV20-1	TRBJ2-7	TGCAGTGCTAGTACGGGGATAGAAGACTACGAGCAGTACTTC	CSASTGIEDYEQYF
.	12	many	TRBV28	TRBJ1-3	TGTGCCAGCAGTCCACAGGGAAACACCATATATTTT	CASSPQGNTIYF
.	13	many	TRBV24-1	TRBJ1-4	TGTGCCACCAGTGATTTGCTGGAAGAAAAACTGTTTTTT	CATSDLLEEKLFF
TRBD1	14	many	TRBV7-3	TRBJ1-1	TGTGCCAGCAGCTTGGGACAGGGTTTGAGTGAAGCTTTCTTT	CASSLGQGLSEAFF